This T cell receptor beta chain was identified in a study of T cells in localized non-small cell lung cancer. Trimming cost V 2 bases and J 0 bases, with 18 bases left between them. Germline V gives CDR1 SGHRS, CDR2 YFSETQ. The CDR3 sequence is 18 residues long. Sequencing was performed with immunoSEQ multiplex PCR; in TCRdb, only in-frame clones are kept and a portion is missing. Of approximately 35,000 clones in the sample, roughly nine tenths were seen once. The starting material was PBMCs, obtained before any cancer treatment. The TCR originated in a man aged 40 to 69 with stage II lung adenocarcinoma. The V and J genes are TRBV5-1 and TRBJ2-1, with D perhaps TRBD1 or TRBD2 (5 bases each). CDR3 loop: CASSLTVVGTLSYNEQFF. CDR3 DNA: TGCGCCAGCAGCTTAACAGTAGTTGGGACCCTCTCCTACAATGAGCAGTTCTTC. Full variable domain (outside the CDR3, taken from reference TRBV5-1 and TRBJ2-1): KAGVTQTPRYLIKTRGQQVTLSCSPISGHRSVSWYQQTPGQGLQFLFEYFSETQRNKGNFPGRFSGRQFSNSRSEMNVSTLELGDSALYLCASSLTVVGTLSYNEQFFGPGTRLTVL.